This TCR beta chain comes out of a study of vaccination and CD4 T cells after COVID-19. The treatment denotes: roughly nine-day PBMC culture with coronavirus spike peptide pools or control peptides (ViraFEST assay). A remark on this clonotype: Its antigen is undetermined.

The ends were cut back, 5 bases at V and 4 bases at J, with 17 bases in the middle. This CDR3 region has 15 residues. CDR1 and CDR2 from the germline V gene are SGHAT and FQDESV (reference sequence). Sequenced with the Oncomine TCR Beta short-read assay was DNA taken from cultured CD4+ T cells. TCRdb used MiXCR to reprocess the PCR reads, holding one entry per CDR3 protein. The repertoire holds some 8,700 distinct CDR3 sequences, 51% seen once, with approximately 40% in the top ten. The receptor was isolated from a human donor who had recovered from COVID-19. The V gene is TRBV11-1, the J gene TRBJ1-2; possibly TRBD1 for D (6 bases). The sequencing sample was made of CD4+ T cells from blood, cultured in vitro. The CDR3 here is CASSREGGPPYGYTF. The CDR3 DNA reads TGTGCCAGCAGCCGCGAGGGGGGGCCCCCCTATGGCTACACCTTC.